This T cell receptor (beta chain) was documented in a study of T-cell reconstitution after alpha-beta-depleted transplantation in children listed by TCRdb under 2016. About the investigation overall: Using TCR repertoire profiling, the study quantitatively followed how T-cell immune reconstitution unfolded in children after TCRalphabeta/CD19-depleted allogeneic hematopoietic cell transplantation. The study at large found these results: In some patients, the high TCRbeta diversity seen at day 60 was put down to recipient T cells and intrathymic progenitors that had survived conditioning. Hyperexpanded clone frequencies declined over subsequent months; after one year, T-cell counts and TCRbeta diversity were mostly attributed to newly produced T cells. About two months after transplant, the apparently early recovery of alphabetaT-cell counts reportedly depended on just several hundred clones that had expanded rapidly and came from non-depleted graft cells.

The sample's treatment or condition label is to be understood as: allogeneic hematopoietic cell transplantation with graft depleted of TCRalphabeta T cells and CD19 B cells. Transplant recipients were children who received TCRalphabeta/CD19-depleted allogeneic hematopoietic cell grafts. About this clonotype: Its cognate antigen has yet to be identified. The sample holds no much larger clone one base away, and base qualities are not on file.

Libraries were prepared through PCR. Sequencing instrument: Illumina HiSeq 2500. Molecular barcoding was employed in the preparation of TCR libraries, with unique molecular identifiers being used to normalize TCRbeta repertoire quantification. In TCRdb, the public reads were trimmed at Q25 with fastp and aligned with MiXCR, with productive beta chains retained. For every CDR3 protein sequence, its rows merge into one entry that carries the most common genes and DNA. For this sample the table gives about 440,000 distinct CDR3 sequences, of which over 40% were detected only once. The leading ten clones occupy roughly a quarter of the sample. CDR1 MNHEY and CDR2 SMNVEV are derived from the germline V gene (reference sequence). The CDR3, cysteine through phenylalanine, is 15 amino acids long. Just the 45-base CDR3 DNA is kept, in frame starting at base 1. V is pruned by 3 bases and J by 0 bases, leaving 4 bases of the junction without a gene match.

The chain joins TRBV27 to TRBJ1-1; 7 bases in between match TRBD1. This receptor was obtained from a girl aged 2 to 9 with aplastic anemia, due to receive a stem cell transplant. This sample comprised PBMCs, obtained before TCRalphabeta/CD19-depleted stem cell transplant. The DNA sequence is TGTGCCAGCAGTTTGACAGGGTTTCTGAACACTGAAGCTTTCTTT. This gives the protein CASSLTGFLNTEAFF.